Sequencing of this T cell receptor (beta chain) was carried out in a study of CD8+ T cells in alopecia areata. Across the study: Severity of treated patients was scored by affected scalp percentage.

V was clipped by 4 bases and J by 1 base; unmatched bases: 3. The CDR3 sequence is 16 residues long. CDR1 and CDR2 from the germline V gene are SGHRS and YFSETQ. cDNA reverse transcribed from extracted RNA served as the sequencing template. Some clones are missing from TCRdb's copy, which holds only in-frame ones; the method was immunoSEQ multiplex PCR. The sample includes 15,000 to 20,000 clones, 50% to 60% of them seen just once. The treatment is: oral pan-JAK inhibitor, 5-10 mg twice daily. Peripheral blood and lesional scalp punch biopsies were taken from alopecia areata patients. Remarks on this clone: Other DNA sequences within the sample encode an identical CDR3.

The sequence derives from a human donor with alopecia areata. The sample in question was skin, obtained at week 4, from a patient treated with tofacitinib. The chain employs TRBV5-1 and TRBJ2-6; 9 positions match TRBD1. The CDR3 DNA follows: TGCGCCAGCAGCGGGGACAGGGTTTCTGGGGCCAACGTCCTGACTTTC. Protein: CASSGDRVSGANVLTF.